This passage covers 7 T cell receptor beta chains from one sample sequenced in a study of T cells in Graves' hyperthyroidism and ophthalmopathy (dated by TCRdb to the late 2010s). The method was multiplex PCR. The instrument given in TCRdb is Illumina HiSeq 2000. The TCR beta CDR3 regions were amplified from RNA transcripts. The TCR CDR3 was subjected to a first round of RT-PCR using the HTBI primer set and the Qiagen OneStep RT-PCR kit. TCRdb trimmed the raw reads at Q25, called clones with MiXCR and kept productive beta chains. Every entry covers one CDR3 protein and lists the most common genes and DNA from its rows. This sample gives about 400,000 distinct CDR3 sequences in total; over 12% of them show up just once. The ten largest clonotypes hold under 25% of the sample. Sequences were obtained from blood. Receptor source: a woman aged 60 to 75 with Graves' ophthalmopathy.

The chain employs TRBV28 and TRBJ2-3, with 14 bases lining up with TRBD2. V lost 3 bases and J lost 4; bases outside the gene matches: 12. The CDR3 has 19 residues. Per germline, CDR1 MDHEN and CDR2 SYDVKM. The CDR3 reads CASSFGTWGTSGSADTQYF. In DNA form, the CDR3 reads TGTGCCAGCAGTTTTGGGACATGGGGGACTAGCGGGAGTGCAGATACGCAGTATTTT.

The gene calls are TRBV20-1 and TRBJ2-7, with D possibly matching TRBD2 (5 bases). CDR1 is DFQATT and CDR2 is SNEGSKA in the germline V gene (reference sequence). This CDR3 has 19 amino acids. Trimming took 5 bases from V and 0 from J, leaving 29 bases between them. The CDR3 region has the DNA TGCAGTGCTCTCTCAGGAGCTGGCCGGAGCGGTACGAGCTCCTACGAGCAGTACTTC. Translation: CSALSGAGRSGTSSYEQYF.

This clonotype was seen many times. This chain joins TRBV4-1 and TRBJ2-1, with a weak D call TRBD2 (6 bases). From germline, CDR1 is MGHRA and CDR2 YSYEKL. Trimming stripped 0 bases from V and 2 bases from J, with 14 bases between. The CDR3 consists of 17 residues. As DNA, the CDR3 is TGCGCCAGCAGCCAAGAACTGATTAGCGGTCCCTACAATGAGCAGTTCTTC. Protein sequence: CASSQELISGPYNEQFF.

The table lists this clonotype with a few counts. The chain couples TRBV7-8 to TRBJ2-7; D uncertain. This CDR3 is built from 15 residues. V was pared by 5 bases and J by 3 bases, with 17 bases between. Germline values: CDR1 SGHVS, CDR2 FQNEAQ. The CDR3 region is CASSTPPGRSYEQYF. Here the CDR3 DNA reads TGTGCCAGCAGCACCCCCCCCGGGCGAAGCTACGAGCAGTACTTC.

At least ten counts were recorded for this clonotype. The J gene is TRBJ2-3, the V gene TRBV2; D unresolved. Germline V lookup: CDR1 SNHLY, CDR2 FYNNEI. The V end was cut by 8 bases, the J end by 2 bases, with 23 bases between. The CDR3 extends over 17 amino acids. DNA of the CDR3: TGTGCCAGCCGATTTGGGATATCCCGGGCGCACACAGATACGCAGTATTTT. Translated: CASRFGISRAHTDTQYF.

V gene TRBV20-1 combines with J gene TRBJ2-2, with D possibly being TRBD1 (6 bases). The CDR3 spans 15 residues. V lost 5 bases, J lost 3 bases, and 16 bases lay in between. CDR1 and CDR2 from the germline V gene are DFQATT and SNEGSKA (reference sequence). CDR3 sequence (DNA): TGCAGTGCTCTCTACAGGGCCCGGTACACCGGGGAGCTGTTTTTT. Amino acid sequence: CSALYRARYTGELFF.

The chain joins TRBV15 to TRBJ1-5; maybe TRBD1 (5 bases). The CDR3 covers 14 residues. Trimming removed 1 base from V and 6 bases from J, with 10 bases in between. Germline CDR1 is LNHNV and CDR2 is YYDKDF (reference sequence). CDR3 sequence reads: CATSRGGSGQPQHF. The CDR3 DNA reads TGTGCCACCAGCAGAGGGGGGAGTGGTCAGCCCCAGCATTTT.